The clone carrying this TCR beta chain turned up a few times. Its specificity is not known. Method: immunoSEQ multiplex PCR; TCRdb's copy keeps in-frame clones and lacks some. The sample holds some 130,000 clones, 75% to 85% seen once. The time point was: blood 2 weeks post-SBRT. Treatment defined: 15 Gy SBRT to primary tumor, nephrectomy 4 weeks later. The tumor was a clear cell renal cell carcinoma. This record comes from a study of radiation and T cells in renal cell carcinoma. CDR1 SGHDT and CDR2 YYEEEE come from the germline V gene. V gave up 0 bases and J gave up 8 bases, with 14 bases separating them. This CDR3 is 15 amino acids long. Notes on the study in general: From baseline, blood top tumor clonotypes peaked at 2 weeks post-radiation.

The source is a woman aged 60-70 years with renal cell carcinoma. This chain links TRBV5-6 with TRBJ1-4; no clear D. The source material was blood, sampled from a patient whose treatment included radiotherapy and nephrectomy. CDR3 coding DNA: TGTGCCAGCAGCTTGGCTCGACCGTATGGGGAAAAACTGTTTTTT. It yields the protein CASSLARPYGEKLFF.